This T cell receptor (beta chain) was documented in a study of identical twins (TCRdb year 2016). Background on the whole study: To test whether fetal clonotypes persist, this study deep-sequenced TCR alpha and beta repertoires from monozygotic twins, from unrelated adults of various ages, and from cord blood. To rule out contamination, replicate twin experiments were performed at different times with different library preparation protocols. The study at large found these results: Compared with coincidental sharing between unrelated individuals, an excess of low generation-probability sequences was observed among out-of-frame TCR alpha sequences shared between twins. Abundant cord blood beta clonotypes carried fewer insertions; young adult naive repertoires showed a weaker similar trend, while memory repertoires showed none. Because the same donors could not be followed over many years, conclusions were based on cross-sectional statistical analysis. Invariant T cells such as MAIT and iNKT could partly confound zero-insertion analyses, although diverse VJ usage argued against such confounding for most clonotypes. In beta out-of-frame sequences, excess twin sharing was weaker, because having fewer shared sequences lowered the signal-to-noise ratio. In monozygotic twins, recombination models systematically underestimated out-of-frame TCR alpha sharing, but the models matched the sharing seen between unrelated individuals.

Every donor in the study was a healthy Caucasian. Receptor amplification or capture employed 5' RACE. The sequencer was an Illumina HiSeq 2000. Template switching added a universal primer binding site, and the final cDNA carried a unique molecular identifier that allowed TCR cDNA molecules to be counted accurately. Specific primers in the conserved constant-segment region were used to synthesize first-strand cDNA for TCR alpha and beta chains. To control for contamination, every cDNA library was double barcoded, receiving both a SMART-Mk sample barcode and Illumina barcodes. TruSeq adapter sequences, together with Illumina sample barcodes, were added in two successive PCR steps. The TCR alpha and beta cDNA libraries were sequenced on the Illumina HiSeq platform using custom primers. The source study handled its data this way. MiGEC processed the raw reads to extract unique molecular identifiers, while MiXCR was used to determine the CDR3 positions. For each individual, recombination models were inferred using an EM algorithm with the repgenHMM and IGoR tools. The analysis of shared clonotypes was done with the tcR package in R, with sharing normalized by the product of cloneset sizes. Out-of-frame nonproductive sequences were analyzed to study raw recombination free of thymic and clonal selection effects. The public reads were reprocessed in TCRdb via fastp at Q25 and MiXCR, keeping in-frame beta chains. Each CDR3 protein appears once, grouped with its most common genes and DNA. These V and J calls originate from TCRdb's pipeline instead of the authors' own analysis. This sample has roughly 1,500,000 distinct CDR3 sequences in its table, and under 35% of those were observed once. The ten largest make up under 0.35% of the sample.

Details on this clonotype: The clone's antigen remains unknown. This may be a read error, as it is one base from a much larger clone.

There are 15 amino acids in the CDR3, from cysteine to phenylalanine inclusive. Just the 45-base CDR3 DNA is kept, in frame starting at base 1. Via the germline V gene, CDR1 is SGDLS and CDR2 YYNGEE. The material sequenced was cord blood. Here the chain combines TRBV9 and TRBJ2-4; TRBD2 agrees with 8 junctional bases. The closer fit of TRBJ2-7 to the DNA end suggests the J call may be wrong. This clonotype was obtained from a newborn girl in good health. The nucleotides are TGTGCCAGCAGCTTGACTAGCGAGCCCTCCTACGAGCAGTACTTC. Protein translation: CASSLTSEPSYEQYF.